A single sample gave rise to the 21 T cell receptor beta chains below, sequenced in a study of T cells in narcolepsy. The method was immunoSEQ multiplex PCR; TCRdb's version includes in-frame clones alone and lacks a portion of them. The table has approximately 30,000 clones, under 90% seen once. Sequences were obtained from CD45RA- memory CD4+ T cells from PBMCs. These receptors originate from a human donor with narcolepsy.

This clone was found once. This sequence joins TRBV11-2 and TRBJ1-2; 9 nucleotides agree with TRBD1. With 4 bases clipped from V and 6 bases from J, the junction kept 6 bases outside the gene matches. Germline V gene lookup returns CDR1 SGHAT and CDR2 FQNNGV. The CDR3 totals 14 residues. The CDR3 region has the DNA TGTGCCAGCAGCTCCGACCGGACAGGGGATGGCTACACCTTC. Translation: CASSSDRTGDGYTF. Full variable domain (rest looked up from reference TRBV11-2 and TRBJ1-2): EAGVAQSPRYKIIEKRQSVAFWCNPISGHATLYWYQQILGQGPKLLIQFQNNGVVDDSQLPKDRFSAERLKGVDSTLKIQPAKLEDSAVYLCASSSDRTGDGYTFGSGTRLTVV.

This clone was seen only a few times. The rearrangement links TRBV6-4 to TRBJ2-7; a weak D match, TRBD1 (6 bases). V dropped 9 bases and J dropped 0 bases, with 12 bases sitting between them. The CDR3 is 13 residues long. CDR1 and CDR2 from the germline V gene are MRHNA and SNTAGT. CDR3 DNA sequence: TGTGCCAGGGGACATCCCAGCTCCTACGAGCAGTACGTC. This gives the protein CARGHPSSYEQYV.

This rearrangement joins TRBV29-1 to TRBJ2-7; D might be TRBD1 (5 bases). The germline gives CDR1 SQVTM, CDR2 ANQGSEA. This CDR3 region has 12 residues. V shed 6 bases and J shed 3 bases, with 12 bases lying between them. CDR3 coding DNA: TGCAGCGTGGAGAACAGGAACTACGAGCAGTACTTC. It encodes CSVENRNYEQYF.

The V gene is TRBV23-1, the J gene TRBJ2-3; D may be TRBD1 (6 bases). TRBV23-1 is labeled an ORF, and its function is uncertain. The length of the CDR3 is 16 residues. Trimming took 0 bases from V and 0 from J, leaving 10 bases between them. The CDR3 DNA sequence: TGCGCCAGCAGTCAATCTACAACAGGGAGCACAGATACGCAGTATTTT. Its protein product is CASSQSTTGSTDTQYF.

About this clone itself: An end of the junction differs from the germline gene, which may be a read error. In DNA, the CDR3 is TGTGCTAGCAGCTTAAAACAGGGGGGCGAGCAGTACTTC. Its translation is CASSLKQGGEQYF. The chain recombines TRBV7-7 with TRBJ2-7, with TRBD1 identical over 8 bases. There are 13 residues in the CDR3. The germline V gene encodes CDR1 SSHAT and CDR2 FNYEAQ (reference sequence). The full variable domain, rest sourced from reference TRBV7-7 and TRBJ2-7, is GAGVSQSPRYKVTKRGQDVTLRCDPISSHATLYWYQQALGQGPEFLTYFNYEAQPDKSGLPSDRFSAERPEGSISTLTIQRTEQRDSAMYRCASSLKQGGEQYFGPGTRLTVT.

The chain combines TRBV5-8 with TRBJ2-1; 10 nucleotides agree with TRBD2. The CDR3 loop spans 15 amino acids. Germline CDR1 and CDR2: SGHTS and YDEGEE. J was trimmed by 4 bases and V by 4 bases; bases with no gene match: 5. The CDR3, as DNA: TGTGCCAGCAGCCCATCTAGCGGGAGATACAATGAGCAGTTCTTC. Translation gives CASSPSSGRYNEQFF.

The V gene is TRBV18, the J gene TRBJ1-2; TRBD1 agrees at 7 bases. The CDR3 extends over 15 amino acids. Trimming at V came to 2 bases and at J to 2 bases, leaving 5 bases not matched to a gene. Germline CDR1 KGHSH, CDR2 LQKENI. The CDR3 protein is CASSPETGSNYGYTF. CDR3 DNA sequence: TGTGCCAGCTCACCAGAGACAGGGTCCAACTATGGCTACACCTTC.

This clone was detected only a few times. The chain links TRBV6-6 to TRBJ1-2; possible D gene TRBD1, 5 bases. V gave up 7 bases and J gave up 4 bases, with 13 bases separating them. The germline gives CDR1 MNHNY, CDR2 SVGAGI (reference sequence). The length of the CDR3 is 13 residues. The CDR3 region is CASTILGAYGYTF. In DNA, the CDR3 is TGTGCCAGCACCATCCTCGGGGCCTATGGCTACACCTTC.

The gene calls are TRBV9 and TRBJ2-3; the D call may be TRBD1 or TRBD2 (5 bases each). V was clipped by 3 bases and J by 0 bases, with 14 bases between them. The CDR3 consists of 16 residues. Per the germline V gene, CDR1 is SGDLS and CDR2 is YYNGEE. In DNA form, the CDR3 reads TGTGCCAGCAGCGCCCCCTCGGGGACCAGCACAGATACGCAGTATTTT. Its protein product is CASSAPSGTSTDTQYF. Combining the CDR3 with reference TRBV9 and TRBJ2-3 gives the whole variable domain DSGVTQTPKHLITATGQRVTLRCSPRSGDLSVYWYQQSLDQGLQFLIQYYNGEERAKGNILERFSAQQFPDLHSELNLSSLELGDSALYFCASSAPSGTSTDTQYFGPGTRLTVL.

This chain joins TRBV6-4 and TRBJ2-2; no clear D gene. Trimming stripped 2 bases from V and 3 bases from J, with 7 bases between. The CDR3 has 14 amino acids. The germline gives CDR1 MRHNA, CDR2 SNTAGT. CDR3 in amino acids: CASSDRMYTGELFF. The CDR3 DNA is TGTGCCAGCAGTGACCGAATGTACACCGGGGAGCTGTTTTTT.

The chain has TRBV7-8 and TRBJ2-7, with a weak D call TRBD1 (6 bases). Per germline, CDR1 SGHVS and CDR2 FQNEAQ. This CDR3 is 18 amino acids long. Trimming shortened V by 1 base and J by 5 bases, and 24 bases separated the two germline ends. The CDR3 DNA follows: TGTGCCAGCAGCTTAGGTGGGAGTATCAGGGGCTCCCGTAACGAGCAGTACTTC. The encoded protein is CASSLGGSIRGSRNEQYF.

This clone appeared a few times. CDR3 loop: CASSLWGRDTEAFF. The CDR3 DNA reads as TGTGCCAGCAGTTTATGGGGGCGCGACACTGAAGCTTTCTTT. This chain joins TRBV27 and TRBJ1-1; a possible D gene is TRBD1 (6 bases). V lost 1 base and J lost 3, with 9 bases in between. Germline loops: CDR1 MNHEY, CDR2 SMNVEV (reference sequence). The CDR3 runs to 14 residues.

The chain combines TRBV7-2 with TRBJ2-1, with 7 nucleotides matching TRBD1. This CDR3 region has 14 residues. Germline-derived CDR1 and CDR2 are SGHTA and FQGNSA. After removal of 4 bases from V and 3 bases from J, the junction contained 3 bases not matched to a gene. In DNA, the CDR3 is TGTGCCAGCAGCTCGGGACAGATCTACAATGAGCAGTTCTTC. Its translation is CASSSGQIYNEQFF.

This clone was recorded once. The chain employs TRBV2 and TRBJ2-3; 7 bases are shared with TRBD1. V was clipped by 6 bases and J by 5 bases; unmatched bases: 8. Germline values: CDR1 SNHLY, CDR2 FYNNEI. CDR3 size: 14 residues. Here the CDR3 reads CASRIRTGEDTQYF. DNA for the CDR3: TGTGCCAGCAGGATCCGCACAGGGGAAGATACGCAGTATTTT.

This clone was observed a handful of times. The chain is built from TRBV27 and TRBJ2-7, with unresolved D. Trimming took off 4 bases at V and 2 bases at J, with 3 bases between the two ends. There are 11 residues in the CDR3. The germline V gene encodes CDR1 MNHEY and CDR2 SMNVEV (reference sequence). In nucleotides, the CDR3 is TGTGCCAGCAGTTCCCCCTACGAGCAGTACTTC. It encodes CASSSPYEQYF.

V usage is TRBV7-8 and J usage is TRBJ1-1; TRBD1 aligns across 8 bases. Trimming took 4 bases from V and 4 from J; bases not matched to a gene: 5. The germline V gene encodes CDR1 SGHVS and CDR2 FQNEAQ. There are 14 residues in the CDR3. CDR3 DNA sequence: TGTGCCAGCAGCTCACTACAGGGGGGCACTGAAGCTTTCTTT. Its translation is CASSSLQGGTEAFF.

The genes are TRBV6-5 and TRBJ2-7; D is possibly TRBD2 (5 bases). Trimming took off 5 bases at V and 2 bases at J, with 13 bases between the two ends. CDR3 size: 14 residues. CDR1 and CDR2 from the germline V gene are MNHEY and SVGAGI. CDR3 nucleotide sequence: TGTGCCAGCAGTAGGCCCGGGAACCCCTACGAGCAGTACTTC. Translated, it gives CASSRPGNPYEQYF.

V and J are TRBV2 and TRBJ2-7; the D call may be TRBD1 or TRBD2 (5 bases each). The V gene's germline CDR1 is SNHLY and CDR2 FYNNEI. This CDR3 has 14 residues. V was clipped by 3 bases and J by 4 bases, with 13 bases between them. The CDR3 bases are TGTGCCAGCAGTGAGGGGGTGGGTCTTTACGAGCAGTACTTC. Its protein product is CASSEGVGLYEQYF.

V usage is TRBV9 and J usage is TRBJ1-6; D remains ambiguous. This CDR3 is built from 12 residues. From germline, CDR1 is SGDLS and CDR2 YYNGEE. V lost 6 bases to trimming and J lost 6 bases, with 7 bases between them. CDR3 sequence reads: CASTSSNSPLHF. The CDR3 nucleotides are TGTGCCAGCACCAGTTCTAATTCACCCCTCCACTTT. The full variable domain, rest sourced from reference TRBV9 and TRBJ1-6, is DSGVTQTPKHLITATGQRVTLRCSPRSGDLSVYWYQQSLDQGLQFLIQYYNGEERAKGNILERFSAQQFPDLHSELNLSSLELGDSALYFCASTSSNSPLHFGNGTRLTVT.

V gene TRBV5-1 combines with J gene TRBJ2-3, with 12 bases lining up with TRBD2. Trimming cost V 4 bases and J 6 bases; bases outside gene matches: 6. This CDR3 has 15 amino acids. Germline V CDR1 and CDR2: SGHRS, YFSETQ. The CDR3 DNA is TGCGCCAGCAGCCCTAGCGGGGGGGCGTCTGATACGCAGTATTTT. Its protein product is CASSPSGGASDTQYF.

The chain employs TRBV29-1 and TRBJ2-5, with 12 bases fitting TRBD2. With V trimmed by 3 bases and J by 6 bases, 5 bases remained unmatched. This CDR3 is built from 14 residues. Looked up from germline, CDR1 is SQVTM and CDR2 is ANQGSEA. CDR3 protein: CSVDLAGGPQTQYF. CDR3 DNA sequence: TGCAGCGTTGATCTAGCGGGGGGGCCGCAGACCCAGTACTTC.